The text below deals with one T cell receptor beta chain. Its antigen is still unknown. The CDR3 end shows no conserved phenylalanine or tryptophan, and so a read error is likely. The DNA is left out, because the CDR3 cannot be placed on it with certainty; the CDR3 is given as TCRdb lists it. A single peripheral blood draw of approximately 0.11 L on average was collected from each donor into heparinised tubes. A BD FACSAria II was used to sort naive, central memory, regulatory and stem cell-like memory CD4+ T cells with a panel that included CD45RO, CCR7, CD25, CD127, CD95 and CD27. A purity above 98% was achieved for all sorted populations. PBMCs were isolated right away by Lymphoprep density gradient centrifugation and were stained directly, without culture. Samples were stained and sorted in pairs, with one healthy donor and one patient per experiment, so that batch effects were minimized. The sample belongs to a study of beta chain features in type 1 diabetes (dated by TCRdb to 2016 to 2018). Regarding the complete study: Patients and healthy donors did not differ in mean age, gender distribution, total cell number or subset yield. A total of approximately 110,000,000 sorted cells were examined across all samples, and a strong correlation was observed between cell number per subset and RNA yield. In the study, TCRB repertoires of sorted circulating CD4+ T cell subsets from recently diagnosed type 1 diabetes patients were compared with those of matched healthy donors. Regulatory and stem cell-like memory subsets were isolated from only 8 patients and 8 healthy donors, whereas naive and central memory subsets came from all 28 donors. The investigation overall reported the following: At VDJ recombination sites, type 1 diabetes patients had fewer insertions and more deleted nucleotides, which implies abnormalities in thymic rearrangement. Because cDNA was sequenced instead of genomic DNA, highly expressing activated cells could be over-represented, though the groups showed no difference in activation or CD3 levels. Because the HLA sub-analyses included only small numbers of individuals, any influence of HLA type on TCRB rearrangement was left unresolved. Shorter templates might have been favored by PCR, but patient and control samples were amplified and corrected together, so both groups would have been affected equally by any skew. In all four CD4+ subsets, TCRB CDR3 length was moderately but significantly shorter in type 1 diabetes patients. Naive, central memory and regulatory TCRB repertoires appeared more similar among patients than among healthy donors.

The CDR3 length equals 10 residues, ends included. Based on the germline V gene, the CDR1 and CDR2 sequences are SGHTA and FQGNSA. All of the isolated RNA was reverse transcribed with the High Capacity cDNA Reverse Transcription Kit, so expressed TCRB transcripts were sequenced. Naive, central memory and regulatory T cell samples underwent deep immunoSEQ sequencing, averaging about 3.57 million total reads per sample. Sorted cells were lysed in RLT buffer and RNA was extracted with DNase-treated RNeasy Micro or Mini kits, depending on cell number. To prevent cross-contamination, each cell subset was processed individually, whereas patient and healthy donor samples were processed jointly. Using the immunoSEQ multiplex PCR, TCRB sequences were amplified from cDNA into 87-bp fragments spanning the CDR3 region. The amplicons were sequenced using the Illumina HiSeq platform. In the source study's methods: Synthetic template baselines were used to correct PCR bias computationally, reads within Hamming distance 2 were collapsed together, and singletons that could not be merged were discarded. Reads were aligned to IMGT to assign V, D and J genes, CDR3 length, and insertions or deletions at six rearrangement sites. Within each subset, clonotype counts were normalized to sorted cell number, after which true diversity and Gini coefficients were computed with the tcR R package. The overlap coefficient, calculated on TCRB nucleotide sequences, was used to measure repertoire sharing. Out-of-frame TCRB sequences from naive cells were analyzed to stand in for the pre-selection repertoire. TCRdb holds this immuneACCESS table with in-frame rearrangements only. Some clones are missing; in checked studies, unresolved V genes explain under half, and the rest has no known cause. That table is the source of V, J and clone size, and D and trimming were worked out from the DNA. The sample records 240,000 or so clones, around 68% of which are singletons. The ten biggest clones cover around 0.05% of the sample.

The chain couples TRBV7-2 to TRBJ2-7; the table's TRBD2 call for D was not verified on the DNA. The sequencing sample was made of naive CD4+ T cells from blood. The sample's cell subset or site, from its label and the paper: true naive CD4+ T cells. This TCR was sampled from a man aged 25-40 years in good health. The CDR3 protein is CASSLFHPEN.